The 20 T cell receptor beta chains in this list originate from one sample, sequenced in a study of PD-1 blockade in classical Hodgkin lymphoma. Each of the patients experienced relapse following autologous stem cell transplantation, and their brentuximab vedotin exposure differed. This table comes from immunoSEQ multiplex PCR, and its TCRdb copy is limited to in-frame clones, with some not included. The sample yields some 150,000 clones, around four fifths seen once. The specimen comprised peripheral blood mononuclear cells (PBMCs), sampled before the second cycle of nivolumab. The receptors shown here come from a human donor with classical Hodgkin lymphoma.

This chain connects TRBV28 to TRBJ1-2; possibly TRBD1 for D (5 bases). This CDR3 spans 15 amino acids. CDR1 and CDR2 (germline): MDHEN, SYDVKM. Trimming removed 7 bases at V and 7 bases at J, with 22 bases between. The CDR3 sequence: CASTLPGRGIGGYTF. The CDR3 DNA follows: TGTGCCAGCACCCTCCCGGGAAGGGGAATCGGTGGCTACACCTTC.

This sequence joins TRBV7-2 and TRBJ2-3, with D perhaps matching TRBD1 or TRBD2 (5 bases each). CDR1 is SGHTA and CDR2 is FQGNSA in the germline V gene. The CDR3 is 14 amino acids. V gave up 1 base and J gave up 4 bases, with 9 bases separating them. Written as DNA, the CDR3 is TGTGCCAGCAGCTTAGGGGGGTTCGCAGATACGCAGTATTTT. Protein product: CASSLGGFADTQYF.

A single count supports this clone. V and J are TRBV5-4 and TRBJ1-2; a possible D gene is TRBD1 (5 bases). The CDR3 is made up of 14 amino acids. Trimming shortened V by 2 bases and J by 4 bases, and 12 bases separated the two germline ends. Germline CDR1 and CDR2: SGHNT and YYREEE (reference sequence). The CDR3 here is CASSFGWGGYGYTF. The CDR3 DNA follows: TGTGCCAGCAGCTTCGGGTGGGGGGGCTATGGCTACACCTTC.

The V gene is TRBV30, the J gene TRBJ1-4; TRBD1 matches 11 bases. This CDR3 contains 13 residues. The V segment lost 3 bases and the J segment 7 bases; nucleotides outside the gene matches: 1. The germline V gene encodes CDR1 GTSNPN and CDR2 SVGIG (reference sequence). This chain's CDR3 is CAWRGQGGEKLFF. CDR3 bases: TGTGCCTGGAGGGGACAGGGGGGTGAAAAACTGTTTTTT. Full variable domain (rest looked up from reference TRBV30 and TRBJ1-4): SQTIHQWPATLVQPVGSPLSLECTVEGTSNPNLYWYRQAAGRGLQLLFYSVGIGQISSEVPQNLSASRPQDRQFILSSKKLLLSDSGFYLCAWRGQGGEKLFFGSGTQLSVL.

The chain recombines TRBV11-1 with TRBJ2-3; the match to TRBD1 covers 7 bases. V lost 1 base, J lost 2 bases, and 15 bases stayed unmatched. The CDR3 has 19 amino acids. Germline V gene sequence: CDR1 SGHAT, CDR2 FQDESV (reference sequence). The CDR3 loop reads CASSLGGGPGQPFTDTQYF. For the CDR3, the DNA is TGTGCCAGCAGCTTAGGTGGGGGCCCGGGACAGCCCTTCACAGATACGCAGTATTTT.

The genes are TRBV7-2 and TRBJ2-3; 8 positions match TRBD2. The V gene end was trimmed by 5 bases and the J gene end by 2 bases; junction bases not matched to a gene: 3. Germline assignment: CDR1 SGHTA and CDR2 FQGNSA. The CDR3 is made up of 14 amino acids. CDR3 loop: CASSPGLVTDTQYF. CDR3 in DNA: TGTGCCAGCAGCCCGGGACTAGTCACAGATACGCAGTATTTT.

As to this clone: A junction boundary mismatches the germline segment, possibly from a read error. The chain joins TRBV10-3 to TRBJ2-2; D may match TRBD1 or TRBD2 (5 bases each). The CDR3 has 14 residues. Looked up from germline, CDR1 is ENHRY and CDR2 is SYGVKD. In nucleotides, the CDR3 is TGTGTCATCAGTGGACAAGAGGGCACCGGGGAGCTGTTTTTT. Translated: CVISGQEGTGELFF.

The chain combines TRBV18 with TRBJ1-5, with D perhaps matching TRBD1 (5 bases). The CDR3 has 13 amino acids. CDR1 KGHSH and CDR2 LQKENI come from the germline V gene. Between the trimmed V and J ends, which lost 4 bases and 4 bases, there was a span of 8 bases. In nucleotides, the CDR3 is TGTGCCAGCTCACAGGACAAGAATCAGCCCCAGCATTTT. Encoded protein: CASSQDKNQPQHF.

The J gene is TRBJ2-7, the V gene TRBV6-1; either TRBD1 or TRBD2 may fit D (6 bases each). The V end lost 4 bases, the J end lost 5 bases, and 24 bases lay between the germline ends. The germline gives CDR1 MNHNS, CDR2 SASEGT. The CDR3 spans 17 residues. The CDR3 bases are TGTGCCAGCAGTGGACCGTTTGGGGGGCTCGCAATGAACGAGCAGTACTTC. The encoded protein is CASSGPFGGLAMNEQYF.

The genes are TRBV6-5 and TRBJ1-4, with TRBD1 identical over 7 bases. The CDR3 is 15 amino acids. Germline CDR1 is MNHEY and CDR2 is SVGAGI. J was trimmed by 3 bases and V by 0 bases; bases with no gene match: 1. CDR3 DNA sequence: TGTGCCAGCAGTTACTCCGGGACAGCTAATGAAAAACTGTTTTTT. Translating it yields CASSYSGTANEKLFF.

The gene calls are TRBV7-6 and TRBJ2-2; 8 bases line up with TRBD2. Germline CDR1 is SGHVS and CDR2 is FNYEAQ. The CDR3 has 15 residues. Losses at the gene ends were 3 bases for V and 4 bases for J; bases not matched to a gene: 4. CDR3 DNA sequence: TGTGCCAGCAGCTTGGCGGGGGGCGGCACCGGGGAGCTGTTTTTT. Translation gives CASSLAGGGTGELFF.

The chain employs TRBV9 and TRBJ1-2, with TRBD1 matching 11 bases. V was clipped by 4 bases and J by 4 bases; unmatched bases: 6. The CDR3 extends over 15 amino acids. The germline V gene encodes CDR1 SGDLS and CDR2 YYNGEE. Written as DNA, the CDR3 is TGTGCCAGCAGCCCTCCCGGGACAGGGGGCTATGGCTACACCTTC. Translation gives CASSPPGTGGYGYTF.

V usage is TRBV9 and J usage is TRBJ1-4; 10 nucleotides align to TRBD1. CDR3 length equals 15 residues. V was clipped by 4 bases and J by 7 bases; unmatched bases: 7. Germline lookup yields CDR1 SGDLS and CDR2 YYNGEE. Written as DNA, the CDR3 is TGTGCCAGCAGCCCAACGGACAGGGGGTTTGAAAAACTGTTTTTT. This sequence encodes CASSPTDRGFEKLFF. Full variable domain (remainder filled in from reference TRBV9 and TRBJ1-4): DSGVTQTPKHLITATGQRVTLRCSPRSGDLSVYWYQQSLDQGLQFLIQYYNGEERAKGNILERFSAQQFPDLHSELNLSSLELGDSALYFCASSPTDRGFEKLFFGSGTQLSVL.

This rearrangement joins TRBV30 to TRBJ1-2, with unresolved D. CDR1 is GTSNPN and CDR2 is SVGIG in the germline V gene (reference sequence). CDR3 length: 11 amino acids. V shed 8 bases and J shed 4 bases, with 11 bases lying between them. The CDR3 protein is CARGTSYGYTF. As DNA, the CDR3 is TGTGCCCGGGGAACATCCTATGGCTACACCTTC.

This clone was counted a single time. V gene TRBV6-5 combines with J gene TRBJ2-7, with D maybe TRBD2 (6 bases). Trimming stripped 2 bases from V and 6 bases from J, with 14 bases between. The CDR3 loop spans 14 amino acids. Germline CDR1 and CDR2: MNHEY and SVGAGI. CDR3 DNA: TGTGCCAGCAGTTACCTTGGGACTGGAGGCGAGCAGTACTTC. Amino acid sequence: CASSYLGTGGEQYF.

CDR3: CASSLGSEETQYF. The CDR3 DNA follows: TGTGCCAGCAGCTTAGGCAGCGAAGAGACCCAGTACTTC. This chain joins TRBV11-2 and TRBJ2-5; D is undetermined. Germline CDR1 and CDR2: SGHAT and FQNNGV. CDR3 length: 13 residues. Trimming removed 1 base from V and 3 bases from J, with 6 bases in between.

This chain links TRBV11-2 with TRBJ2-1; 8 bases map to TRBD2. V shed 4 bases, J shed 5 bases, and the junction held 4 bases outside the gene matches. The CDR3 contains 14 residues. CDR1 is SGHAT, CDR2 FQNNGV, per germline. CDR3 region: CASSSGLGDNEQFF. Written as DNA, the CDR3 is TGTGCCAGCAGCTCGGGACTAGGGGACAATGAGCAGTTCTTC.

CDR3 amino acids: CASSMTSAETYNEQFF. The CDR3 DNA follows: TGTGCCAGTAGTATGACGTCAGCGGAAACCTACAATGAGCAGTTCTTC. This rearrangement joins TRBV19 to TRBJ2-1, with D possibly TRBD2 on 5 matching bases. The CDR3 is 16 amino acids. Germline CDR1 and CDR2: LNHDA and SQIVND (reference sequence). V was trimmed by 3 bases and J by 2 bases, leaving 14 bases between them. The variable domain in full, completed from reference TRBV19 and TRBJ2-1, reads DGGITQSPKYLFRKEGQNVTLSCEQNLNHDAMYWYRQDPGQGLRLIYYSQIVNDFQKGDIAEGYSVSREKKESFPLTVTSAQKNPTAFYLCASSMTSAETYNEQFFGPGTRLTVL.

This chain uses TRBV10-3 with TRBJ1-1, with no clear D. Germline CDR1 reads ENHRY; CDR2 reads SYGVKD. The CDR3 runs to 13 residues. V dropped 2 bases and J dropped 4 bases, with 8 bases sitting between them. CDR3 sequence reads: CAISEAGFTEAFF. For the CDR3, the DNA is TGTGCCATCAGTGAGGCGGGGTTCACTGAAGCTTTCTTT.

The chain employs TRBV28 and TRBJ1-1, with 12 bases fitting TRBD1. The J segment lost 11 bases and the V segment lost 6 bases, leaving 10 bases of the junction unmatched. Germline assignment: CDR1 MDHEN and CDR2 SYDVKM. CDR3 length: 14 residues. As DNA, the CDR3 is TGTGCCAGCAGGATCCCGGGGACAGGGGGCGCGGCTTTCTTT. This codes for CASRIPGTGGAAFF. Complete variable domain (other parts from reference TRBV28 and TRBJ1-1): DVKVTQSSRYLVKRTGEKVFLECVQDMDHENMFWYRQDPGLGLRLIYFSYDVKMKEKGDIPEGYSVSREKKERFSLILESASTNQTSMYLCASRIPGTGGAAFFGQGTRLTVV.